This T cell receptor beta chain is drawn from a study of cytomegalovirus exposure and HLA in healthy donors. Overall study findings and caveats: The study designated 150 or so TCR beta chains cytomegalovirus-associated. In vitro assays verified that a few CMV-associated chains recognized CMV antigens specifically. Analysis was carried out at a later point, and it linked a missense DCLRE1C variant to TCR beta V- and J-gene trimming.

Regarding this clone: Antigen specificity is unknown.

V dropped 5 bases and J dropped 11; count of bases not matched to a gene: 10. This CDR3 is 13 amino acids long. The germline gives CDR1 SGHVS, CDR2 FQNEAQ. The primer mix had 60 Vbeta and 13 Jbeta primers. Sequenced by immunoSEQ multiplex PCR; TCRdb stores in-frame clones only, minus some. The data hold approximately 110,000 clones, with around 80% observed a single time. The chain combines TRBV7-8 with TRBJ1-1; TRBD1 matches 8 bases. The receptor was isolated from a woman aged 40 to 50 in good health and CMV-seronegative. Material: PBMCs. CDR3 region: CASSLERTGIAFF. In DNA, the CDR3 is TGTGCCAGCAGCCTCGAGAGGACAGGGATTGCTTTCTTT.